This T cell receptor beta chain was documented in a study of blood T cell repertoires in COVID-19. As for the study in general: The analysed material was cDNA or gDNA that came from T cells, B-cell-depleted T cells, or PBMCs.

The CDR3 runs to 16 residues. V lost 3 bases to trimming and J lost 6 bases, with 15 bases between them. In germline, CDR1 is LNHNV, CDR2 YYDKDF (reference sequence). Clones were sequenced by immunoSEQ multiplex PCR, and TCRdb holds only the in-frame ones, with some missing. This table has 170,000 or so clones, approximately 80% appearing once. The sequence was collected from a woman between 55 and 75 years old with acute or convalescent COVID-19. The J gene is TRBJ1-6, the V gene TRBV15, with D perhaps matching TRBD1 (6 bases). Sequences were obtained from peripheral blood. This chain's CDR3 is CATSSLTQGGNSPLHF. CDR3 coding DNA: TGTGCCACCAGCAGCTTAACACAGGGTGGTAATTCACCCCTCCACTTT.